These T cell receptor beta chains were read from a single sample in a study of T cells after yellow fever vaccination. TCRdb reanalysed the 5' RACE reads using MiXCR and keeps one entry per CDR3 protein. In the table there are about 53,000 distinct CDR3 sequences, 7.1% of which are singletons. Sequenced here: CD8+ T cells sorted from PBMCs, sampled on the day of the first yellow fever vaccination. The receptors were sampled from a man between 18 and 35 years old who received the YFV17D yellow fever vaccine. The CDR3 runs from the conserved cysteine through the conserved F or W. The order of the fields is J gene, D gene, clone size, V gene, CDR3 DNA, CDR3 protein. D genes are given only for firm matches. Rows may omit the clone size; those that give it use once, few, many or a size class.

TRBJ2-1	TRBD2	NA	TRBV7-3	TGTGCCAGCAGCTTAGCGGGGGGAAGTTATGAGCAGTTCTTC	CASSLAGGSYEQFF
TRBJ2-3	TRBD2	many	TRBV9	TGTGCCAGCAGCGCCTTCGGGACTAGCGGGGGAGGAGATACGCAGTATTTT	CASSAFGTSGGGDTQYF
TRBJ1-5	NA	NA	TRBV12-3/TRBV12-4	TGTGCCAGCAGTCCGGGTAGCAATCAGCCCCAGCATTTT	CASSPGSNQPQHF
TRBJ2-7	TRBD2	many	TRBV7-6	TGTGCCAGCGCCGTGGGAGGGGCTCTCGAGCAGTACTTC	CASAVGGALEQYF
TRBJ2-3	NA	many	TRBV7-9	TGTGCCGCTGGGCCCCCAGATACGCAGTATTTT	CAAGPPDTQYF
TRBJ2-3	TRBD2	many	TRBV5-1	TGCGCCAGCAGCTTCCCAGCGGTAGCGGGGGGGCCGGCAGATACGCAGTATTTT	CASSFPAVAGGPADTQYF
TRBJ1-5	NA	few	TRBV19	TGTGCCAGTAGTATAGTCTTCAGGGGCGGTCAGCCCCAGCATTTT	CASSIVFRGGQPQHF
TRBJ1-1	TRBD1	many	TRBV11-3	TGTGCCAGCAGCAGCAGGGGGCCTGGTGAAGCTTTCTTT	CASSSRGPGEAFF
TRBJ2-3	NA	few	TRBV5-1	TGCGCCAGCAGCTTGTACTCTAGATACACAGATACGCAGTATTTT	CASSLYSRYTDTQYF
TRBJ1-1	NA	few	TRBV5-1	TGCGCCAGCAGCTTGACAGCTAACACTGAAGCTTTCTTT	CASSLTANTEAFF
TRBJ2-1	TRBD1	many	TRBV12-3/TRBV12-4	TGTGCCAGCAGTTATAAGGGACAGGGGATCTCTAACCAGTTCTTC	CASSYKGQGISNQFF
TRBJ2-2	NA	many	TRBV9	TGTGCCAGCAGCGCCGACTTCGAGCGGGCGCCACCCGGGGAGCTGTTTTTT	CASSADFERAPPGELFF
TRBJ2-5	NA	many	TRBV7-2	TGTGCCAGCAGCGGACAGAGCCAAGAGACCCAGTACTTC	CASSGQSQETQYF
TRBJ2-1	NA	few	TRBV5-5	TGTGCCAGCAGCTTGTTTGGGGGCAATGAGCAGTTCTTC	CASSLFGGNEQFF
TRBJ1-5	NA	few	TRBV4-1	TGCGCCAGCAGCCAAGAGATAGTCCCGGTGAGCAATCAGCCCCAGCATTTT	CASSQEIVPVSNQPQHF
TRBJ1-2	TRBD1	many	TRBV5-5	TGTGCCAGCAGGCCAGACCTGGGACAGGGTCATGGCTACACCTTC	CASRPDLGQGHGYTF
TRBJ2-1	TRBD2	NA	TRBV4-1	TGCGCCAGCAGCCAGGCGGGGGGGCCTAACAATGAGCAGTTCTTC	CASSQAGGPNNEQFF
TRBJ2-2	TRBD1	NA	TRBV3-1	TGTGCCAGCAGCCAAAGGACAGGAGGCACCGGGGAGCTGTTTTTT	CASSQRTGGTGELFF